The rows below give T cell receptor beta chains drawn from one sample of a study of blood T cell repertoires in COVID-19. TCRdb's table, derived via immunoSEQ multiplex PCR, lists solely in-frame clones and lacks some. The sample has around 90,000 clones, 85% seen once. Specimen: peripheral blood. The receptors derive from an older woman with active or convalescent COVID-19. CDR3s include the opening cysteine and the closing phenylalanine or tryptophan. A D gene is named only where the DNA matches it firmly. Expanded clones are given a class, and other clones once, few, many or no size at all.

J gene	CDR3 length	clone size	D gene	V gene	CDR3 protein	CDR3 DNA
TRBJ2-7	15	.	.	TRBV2	CASSTAVSGAYEQYF	TGTGCCAGCAGTACCGCGGTGTCCGGGGCCTACGAGCAGTACTTC
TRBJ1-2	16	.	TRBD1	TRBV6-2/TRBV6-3	CASSYPTWAGGRRYTF	TGTGCCAGCAGTTACCCCACATGGGCAGGGGGCAGGCGGTACACCTTC
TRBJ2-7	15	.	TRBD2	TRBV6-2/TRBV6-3	CASSSPVAGVYEQYF	TGTGCCAGCAGTTCGCCAGTTGCGGGGGTGTACGAGCAGTACTTC
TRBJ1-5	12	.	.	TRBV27	CASSFSGQPQHF	TGTGCCAGCAGTTTTAGCGGTCAGCCCCAGCATTTT
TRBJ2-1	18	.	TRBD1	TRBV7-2	CASSLARDRGLRVGEQFF	TGTGCCAGCAGCTTAGCCAGGGACAGGGGATTACGCGTAGGTGAGCAGTTCTTC
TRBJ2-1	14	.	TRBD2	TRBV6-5	CASSYSGVYNEQFF	TGTGCCAGCAGTTATAGCGGGGTTTACAATGAGCAGTTCTTC
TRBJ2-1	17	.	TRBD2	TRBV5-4	CASSLRKLAGVDNEQFF	TGTGCCAGCAGCTTAAGGAAACTAGCGGGGGTGGACAATGAGCAGTTCTTC
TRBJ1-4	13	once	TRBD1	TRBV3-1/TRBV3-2	CASSRQGSEKLFF	TGTGCCAGCAGCCGACAGGGAAGTGAAAAACTGTTTTTT
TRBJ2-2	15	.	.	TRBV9	CASSVDWVRTGELFF	TGTGCCAGCAGCGTAGACTGGGTGAGGACCGGGGAGCTGTTTTTT
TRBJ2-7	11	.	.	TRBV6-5	CASSTAYEQYF	TGTGCCAGCAGCACAGCCTACGAGCAGTACTTC
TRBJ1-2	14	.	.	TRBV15	CATSRDRQAYGYTF	TGTGCCACCAGCAGAGATAGGCAGGCCTATGGCTACACCTTC
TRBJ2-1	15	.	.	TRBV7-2	CASSLNRGGYNEQFF	TGTGCCAGCAGCTTAAACCGAGGGGGATACAATGAGCAGTTCTTC
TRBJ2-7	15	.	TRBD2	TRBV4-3	CASSQGGGGPYEQYF	TGCGCCAGCAGCCAAGGCGGCGGGGGACCCTACGAGCAGTACTTC
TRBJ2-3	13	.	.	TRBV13	CASSRPPGDTQYF	TGTGCCAGCAGCCGGCCGCCCGGGGATACGCAGTATTTT
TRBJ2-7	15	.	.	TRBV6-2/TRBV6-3	CASSYPDNPSYEQYF	TGTGCCAGCAGTTATCCGGACAACCCTTCCTACGAGCAGTACTTC
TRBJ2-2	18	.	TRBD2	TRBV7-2	CASSTTSGGAGSTGELFF	TGTGCCAGCAGCACGACTAGCGGGGGGGCGGGCTCCACCGGGGAGCTGTTTTTT
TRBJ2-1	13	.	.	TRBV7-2	CASSPGLDNEQFF	TGTGCCAGCAGCCCGGGACTGGACAATGAGCAGTTCTTC
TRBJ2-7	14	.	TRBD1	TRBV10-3	CAISQGQGAYEQYF	TGTGCCATCAGTCAGGGACAGGGTGCCTACGAGCAGTACTTC
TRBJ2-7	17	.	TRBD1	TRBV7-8	CASSPLRSPDRGYEQYF	TGTGCCAGCAGCCCACTGAGGTCCCCGGACAGGGGGTACGAGCAGTACTTC
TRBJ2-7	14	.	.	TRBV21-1	CASTRSGGYSEQYF	TGTGCCAGCACCCGGTCGGGAGGGTACAGCGAGCAGTACTTC
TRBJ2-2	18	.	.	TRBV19	CASSRMGLLNANTGELFF	TGTGCCAGTAGTCGCATGGGGCTCCTGAACGCGAACACCGGGGAGCTGTTTTTT
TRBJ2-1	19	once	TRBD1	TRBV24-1	CATSDPAGTGGGSYNEQFF	TGTGCCACCAGTGATCCAGCCGGGACAGGGGGAGGCTCCTACAATGAGCAGTTCTTC
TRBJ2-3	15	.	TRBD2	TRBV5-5	CASSLGTSGTDTQYF	TGTGCCAGCAGCTTGGGGACTAGTGGGACAGATACGCAGTATTTT
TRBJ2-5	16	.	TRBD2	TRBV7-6	CASSPTRAGGKETQYF	TGTGCCAGCAGCCCAACCCGTGCGGGGGGGAAAGAGACCCAGTACTTC
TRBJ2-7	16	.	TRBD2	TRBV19	CASSIATSGGAYEQYF	TGTGCCAGTAGTATAGCAACTAGCGGGGGGGCCTACGAGCAGTACTTC
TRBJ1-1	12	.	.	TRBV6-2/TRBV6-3	CASSPGLHEAFF	TGTGCCAGCAGCCCGGGACTCCATGAAGCTTTCTTT
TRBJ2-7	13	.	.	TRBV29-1	CSVERSNLVEQYF	TGCAGCGTTGAACGGTCCAACCTGGTGGAGCAGTACTTC
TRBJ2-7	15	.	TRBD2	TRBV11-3	CASRRIAGSNYEQYF	TGTGCCAGCAGGCGGATAGCGGGGAGTAATTACGAGCAGTACTTC
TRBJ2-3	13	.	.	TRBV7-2	CASSTRHTDTQYF	TGTGCCAGCAGCACTCGACACACAGATACGCAGTATTTT
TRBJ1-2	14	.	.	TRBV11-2	CASSALAGGYGYTF	TGTGCCAGCAGCGCCCTGGCTGGGGGGTATGGCTACACCTTC
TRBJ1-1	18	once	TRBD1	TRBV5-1	CASSRTGVQGTQNTEAFF	TGCGCCAGCAGCAGGACTGGGGTACAGGGGACCCAGAACACTGAAGCTTTCTTT
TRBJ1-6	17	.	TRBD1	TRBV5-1	CASSPGGSNLPNSPLHF	TGCGCCAGCAGCCCAGGGGGCTCTAACTTACCTAATTCACCCCTCCACTTT
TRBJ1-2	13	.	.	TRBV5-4	CASSVIANYGYTF	TGTGCCAGCAGCGTGATAGCTAACTATGGCTACACCTTC
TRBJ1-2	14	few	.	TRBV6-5	CASSPREGFYGYTF	TGTGCCAGCAGCCCCAGGGAGGGATTCTATGGCTACACCTTC
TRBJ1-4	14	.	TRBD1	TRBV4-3	CASSPWTGDEKLFF	TGCGCCAGCAGCCCCTGGACAGGGGATGAAAAACTGTTTTTT
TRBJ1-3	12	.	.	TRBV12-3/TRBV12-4	CASSPEGNTIYF	TGTGCCAGCAGCCCCGAGGGAAACACCATATATTTT
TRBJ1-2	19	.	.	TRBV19	CASSIENAGLVGRGYGYTF	TGTGCCAGTAGTATTGAGAACGCGGGGCTAGTAGGGCGCGGCTATGGCTACACCTTC
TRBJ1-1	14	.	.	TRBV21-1	CANPDRGLSTEAFF	TGTGCCAACCCGGACAGGGGGCTAAGCACTGAAGCTTTCTTT
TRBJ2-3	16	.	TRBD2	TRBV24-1	CATSDSTSGSTDTQYF	TGTGCCACCAGTGATAGTACTAGCGGAAGCACAGATACGCAGTATTTT
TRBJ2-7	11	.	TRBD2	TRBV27	CASRFMGGEYF	TGTGCCAGCAGATTCATGGGGGGGGAGTACTTC
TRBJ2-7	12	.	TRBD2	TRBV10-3	CAISDFAGVSYF	TGTGCCATCAGTGATTTTGCGGGAGTTTCGTACTTC
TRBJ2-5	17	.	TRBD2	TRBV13	CASSHPSGGLRQETQYF	TGTGCCAGCAGCCATCCGAGCGGGGGCCTTAGACAAGAGACCCAGTACTTC
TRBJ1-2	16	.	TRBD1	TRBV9	CASSSPRTGGSYGYTF	TGTGCCAGCAGCTCCCCTAGGACAGGGGGATCCTATGGCTACACCTTC
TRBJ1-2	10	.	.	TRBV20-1	CRPGGYGYTF	TGCCGACCCGGGGGGTATGGCTACACCTTC
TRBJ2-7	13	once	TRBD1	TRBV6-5	CASSGQEMYEQYF	TGTGCCAGCTCGGGACAGGAAATGTACGAGCAGTACTTC
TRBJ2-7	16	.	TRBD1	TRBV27	CASSRISGTGGHEQYF	TGTGCCAGCAGTCGAATATCCGGGACAGGGGGGCACGAGCAGTACTTC
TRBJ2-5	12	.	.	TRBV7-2	CASSLQEETQYF	TGTGCCAGCAGCTTACAGGAAGAGACCCAGTACTTC
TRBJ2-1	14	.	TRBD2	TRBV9	CASSPRLADNEQFF	TGTGCCAGCAGCCCCCGTCTAGCGGACAATGAGCAGTTCTTC
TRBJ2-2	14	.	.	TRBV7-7	CASSLGEGSGELFF	TGTGCTAGCAGCTTAGGAGAGGGATCCGGGGAGCTGTTTTTT
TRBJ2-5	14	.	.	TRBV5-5	CASSLAGGHETQYF	TGTGCCAGCAGCTTGGCCGGGGGGCACGAGACCCAGTACTTC
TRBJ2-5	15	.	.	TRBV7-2	CASSLLNSRRETQYF	TGTGCCAGCAGCTTATTGAACAGTCGGCGAGAGACCCAGTACTTC
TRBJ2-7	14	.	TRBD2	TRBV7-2	CASSLEVAGYEQYF	TGTGCCAGCAGCTTAGAGGTAGCGGGCTACGAGCAGTACTTC
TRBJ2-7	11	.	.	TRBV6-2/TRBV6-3	CASTPLHEQYF	TGTGCCAGCACCCCCCTCCACGAGCAGTACTTC
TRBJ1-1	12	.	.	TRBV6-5	CASRGFGSGAFF	TGTGCCAGCAGGGGTTTCGGGAGCGGAGCTTTCTTT
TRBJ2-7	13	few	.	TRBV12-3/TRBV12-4	CASSLEGLDEQYF	TGTGCCAGCAGTTTAGAGGGGTTGGACGAGCAGTACTTC